This T cell receptor beta chain was identified during a study of blood T cell repertoires in COVID-19. At the level of the study: T cells, B-cell-depleted T cells, or PBMCs provided the cDNA or gDNA that served as material.

Per germline, CDR1 LNHDA and CDR2 SQIVND (reference sequence). The V and J ends lost 3 bases and 1 base respectively, with 12 bases between them. This CDR3 contains 15 residues. The table came from immunoSEQ multiplex PCR; TCRdb's copy has only in-frame clones and leaves some out. Here the sample spans 300,000 or so clones, 80% to 90% being singletons. Adults between about 18 and 89 years of age took part from about 24 US areas. Cohort allocation depended upon clinical history that participants reported. Before being deemed recovered, Cohort 3 donors had two negative PCRs, clearance, or symptom resolution.

Sequenced input: PBMCs or T cells enriched from blood (not recorded which). This chain joins TRBV19 and TRBJ1-1; unclear D gene. The sequence was collected from a woman under 30 who had recovered from COVID-19. This chain's CDR3 is CASSMRRQQNTEAFF. In DNA, the CDR3 is TGTGCCAGTAGTATGAGGCGGCAGCAGAACACTGAAGCTTTCTTT.